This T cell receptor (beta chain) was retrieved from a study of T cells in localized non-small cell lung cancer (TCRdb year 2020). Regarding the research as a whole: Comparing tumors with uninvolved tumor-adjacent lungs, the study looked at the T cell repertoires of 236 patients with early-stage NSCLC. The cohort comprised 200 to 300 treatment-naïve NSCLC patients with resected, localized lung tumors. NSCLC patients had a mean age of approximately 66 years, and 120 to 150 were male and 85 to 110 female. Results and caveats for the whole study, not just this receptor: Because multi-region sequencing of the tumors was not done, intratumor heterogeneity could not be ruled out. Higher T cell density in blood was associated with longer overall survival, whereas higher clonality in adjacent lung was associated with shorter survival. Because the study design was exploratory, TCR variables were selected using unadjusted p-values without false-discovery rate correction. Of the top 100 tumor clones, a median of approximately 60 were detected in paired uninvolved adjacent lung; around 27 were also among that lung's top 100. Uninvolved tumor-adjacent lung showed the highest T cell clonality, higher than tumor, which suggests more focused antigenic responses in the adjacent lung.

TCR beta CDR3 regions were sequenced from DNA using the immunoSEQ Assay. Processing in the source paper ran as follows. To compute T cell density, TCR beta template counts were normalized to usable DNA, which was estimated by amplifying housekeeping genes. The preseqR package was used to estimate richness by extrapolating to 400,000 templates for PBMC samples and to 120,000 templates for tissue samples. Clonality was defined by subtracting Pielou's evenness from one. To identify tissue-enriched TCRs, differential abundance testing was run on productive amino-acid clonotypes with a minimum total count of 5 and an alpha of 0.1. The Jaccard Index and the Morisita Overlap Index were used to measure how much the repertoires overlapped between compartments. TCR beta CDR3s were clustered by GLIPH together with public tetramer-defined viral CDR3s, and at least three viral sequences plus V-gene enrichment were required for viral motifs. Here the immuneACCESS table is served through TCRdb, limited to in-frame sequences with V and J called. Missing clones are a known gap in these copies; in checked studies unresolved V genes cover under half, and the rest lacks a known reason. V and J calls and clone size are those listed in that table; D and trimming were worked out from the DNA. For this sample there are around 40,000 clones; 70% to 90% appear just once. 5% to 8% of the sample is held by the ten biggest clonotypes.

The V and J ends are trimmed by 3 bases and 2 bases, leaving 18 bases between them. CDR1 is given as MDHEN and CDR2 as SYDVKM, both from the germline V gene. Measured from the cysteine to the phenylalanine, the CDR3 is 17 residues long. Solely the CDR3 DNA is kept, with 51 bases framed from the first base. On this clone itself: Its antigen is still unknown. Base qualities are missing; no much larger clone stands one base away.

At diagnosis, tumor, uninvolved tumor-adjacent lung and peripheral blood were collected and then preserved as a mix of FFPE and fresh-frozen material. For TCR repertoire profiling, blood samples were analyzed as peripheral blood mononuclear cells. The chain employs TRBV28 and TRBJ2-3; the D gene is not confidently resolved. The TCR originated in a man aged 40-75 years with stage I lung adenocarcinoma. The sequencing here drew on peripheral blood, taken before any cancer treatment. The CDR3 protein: CASSFGLVLTATDTQYF. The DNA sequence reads TGTGCCAGCAGTTTTGGATTGGTCCTAACTGCCACAGATACGCAGTATTTT. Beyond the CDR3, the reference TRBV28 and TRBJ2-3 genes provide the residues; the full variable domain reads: DVKVTQSSRYLVKRTGEKVFLECVQDMDHENMFWYRQDPGLGLRLIYFSYDVKMKEKGDIPEGYSVSREKKERFSLILESASTNQTSMYLCASSFGLVLTATDTQYFGPGTRLTVL.